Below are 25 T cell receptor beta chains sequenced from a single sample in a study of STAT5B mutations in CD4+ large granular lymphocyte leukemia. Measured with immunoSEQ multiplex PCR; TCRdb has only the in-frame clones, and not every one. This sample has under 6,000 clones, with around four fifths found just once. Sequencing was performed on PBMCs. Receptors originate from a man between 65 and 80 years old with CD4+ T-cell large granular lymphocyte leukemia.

The CDR3 protein is CASTRTSNYGYTF. DNA for the CDR3: TGTGCCAGCACTAGGACCTCTAACTATGGCTACACCTTC. The chain has TRBV6-5 and TRBJ1-2; no clear D gene. CDR3 length equals 13 residues. Germline CDR1 is MNHEY and CDR2 is SVGAGI. V was clipped by 7 bases and J by 0 bases, with 9 bases between them.

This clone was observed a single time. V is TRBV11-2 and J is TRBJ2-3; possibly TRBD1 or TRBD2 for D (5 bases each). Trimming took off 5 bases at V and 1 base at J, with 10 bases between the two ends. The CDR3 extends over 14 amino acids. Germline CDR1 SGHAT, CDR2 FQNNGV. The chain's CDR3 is CASSPRDRTDTQYF. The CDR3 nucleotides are TGTGCCAGCAGCCCCCGGGACCGCACAGATACGCAGTATTTT. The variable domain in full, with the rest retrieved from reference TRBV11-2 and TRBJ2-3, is EAGVAQSPRYKIIEKRQSVAFWCNPISGHATLYWYQQILGQGPKLLIQFQNNGVVDDSQLPKDRFSAERLKGVDSTLKIQPAKLEDSAVYLCASSPRDRTDTQYFGPGTRLTVL.

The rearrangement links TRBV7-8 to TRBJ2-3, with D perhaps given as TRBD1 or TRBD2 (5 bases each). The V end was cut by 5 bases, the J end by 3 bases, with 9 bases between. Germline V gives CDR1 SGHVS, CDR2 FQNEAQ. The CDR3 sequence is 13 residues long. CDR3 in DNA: TGTGCCAGCAGCCGGGACCGTACAGATACGCAGTATTTT. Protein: CASSRDRTDTQYF.

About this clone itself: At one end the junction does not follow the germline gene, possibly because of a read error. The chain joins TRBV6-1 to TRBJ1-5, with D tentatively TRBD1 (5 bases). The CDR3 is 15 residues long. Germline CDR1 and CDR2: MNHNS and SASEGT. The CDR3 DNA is TGTGCCAGCAGGGAAGTTCTGGGGCGCAATCAGCCCCAGCATTTT. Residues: CASREVLGRNQPQHF.

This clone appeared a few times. CDR3 DNA: TGTGCCAGCAGCCAAGATCCTTTGCGGGAGCTTAGTTGGGACAATGAGCAGTTCTTC. This encodes CASSQDPLRELSWDNEQFF. The rearrangement uses TRBV14 and TRBJ2-1; 7 bases are a match to TRBD2. CDR1 is SGHDN and CDR2 is FVKESK in the germline V gene. Trimming cost V 0 bases and J 5 bases; bases outside gene matches: 16. The CDR3 runs to 19 residues. The complete variable domain, with remaining parts taken from reference TRBV14 and TRBJ2-1, reads EAGVTQFPSHSVIEKGQTVTLRCDPISGHDNLYWYRRVMGKEIKFLLHFVKESKQDESGMPNNRFLAERTGGTYSTLKVQPAELEDSGVYFCASSQDPLRELSWDNEQFFGPGTRLTVL.

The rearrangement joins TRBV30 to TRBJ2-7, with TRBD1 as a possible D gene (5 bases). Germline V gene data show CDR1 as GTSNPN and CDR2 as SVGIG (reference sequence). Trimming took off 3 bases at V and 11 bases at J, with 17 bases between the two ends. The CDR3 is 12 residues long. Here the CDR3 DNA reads TGTGCCTGGAGCTCCTCGACAGAAGGGGAGTACTTC. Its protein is CAWSSSTEGEYF.

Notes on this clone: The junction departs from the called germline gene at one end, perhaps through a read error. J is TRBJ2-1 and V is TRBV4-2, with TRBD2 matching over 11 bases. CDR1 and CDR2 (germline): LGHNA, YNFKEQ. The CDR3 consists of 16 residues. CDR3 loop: CASSQVGLADHNEQFF. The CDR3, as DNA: TGTGCCAGCAGTCAAGTGGGACTAGCGGACCACAATGAGCAGTTCTTC.

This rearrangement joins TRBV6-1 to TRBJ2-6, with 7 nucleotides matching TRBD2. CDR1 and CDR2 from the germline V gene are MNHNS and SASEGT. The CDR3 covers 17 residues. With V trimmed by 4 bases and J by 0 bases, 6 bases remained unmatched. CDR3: CASSGEWGGSGANVLTF. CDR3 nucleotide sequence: TGTGCCAGCAGTGGAGAGTGGGGGGGCTCTGGGGCCAACGTCCTGACTTTC.

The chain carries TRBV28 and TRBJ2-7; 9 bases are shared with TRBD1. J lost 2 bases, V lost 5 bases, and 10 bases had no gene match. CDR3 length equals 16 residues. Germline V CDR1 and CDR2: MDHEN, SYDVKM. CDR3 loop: CASSRHRGLETYEQYF. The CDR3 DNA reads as TGTGCCAGCAGTCGACACAGGGGGCTGGAGACCTACGAGCAGTACTTC.

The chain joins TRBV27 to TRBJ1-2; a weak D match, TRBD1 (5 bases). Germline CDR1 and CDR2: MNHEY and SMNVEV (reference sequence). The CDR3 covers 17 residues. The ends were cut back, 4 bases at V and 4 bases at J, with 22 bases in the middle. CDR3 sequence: CASSSIDLGVPSYGYTF. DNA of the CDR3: TGTGCCAGCAGTTCGATCGACCTGGGGGTCCCTTCCTATGGCTACACCTTC.

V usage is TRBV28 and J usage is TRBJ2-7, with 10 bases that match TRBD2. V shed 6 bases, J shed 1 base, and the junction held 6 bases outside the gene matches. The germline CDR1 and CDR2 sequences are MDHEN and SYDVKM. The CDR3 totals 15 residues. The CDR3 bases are TGTGCCAGCAGCCAAACTAGCGGGAAGTCCTACGAGCAGTACTTC. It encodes CASSQTSGKSYEQYF.

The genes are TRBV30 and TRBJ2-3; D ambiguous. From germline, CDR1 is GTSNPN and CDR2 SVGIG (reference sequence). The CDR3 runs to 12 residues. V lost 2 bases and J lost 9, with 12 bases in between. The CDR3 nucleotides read TGTGCCTGGAGTCCCCGTGCCGAAACGCAGTATTTT. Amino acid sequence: CAWSPRAETQYF.

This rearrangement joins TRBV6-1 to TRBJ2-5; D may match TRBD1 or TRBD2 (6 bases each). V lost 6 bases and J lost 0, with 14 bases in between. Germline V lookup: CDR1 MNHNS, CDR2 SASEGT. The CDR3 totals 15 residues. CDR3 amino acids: CASRALGGHQETQYF. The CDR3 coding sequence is TGTGCCAGCAGAGCCCTAGGGGGGCACCAAGAGACCCAGTACTTC.

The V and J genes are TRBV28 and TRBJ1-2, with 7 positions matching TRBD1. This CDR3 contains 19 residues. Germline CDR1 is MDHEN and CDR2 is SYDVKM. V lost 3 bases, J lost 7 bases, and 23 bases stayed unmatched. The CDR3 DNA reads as TGTGCCAGCAGTTTTGAGGTTGGGGCAGGGGGGAACCACGGTCCTGGCTACACCTTC. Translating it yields CASSFEVGAGGNHGPGYTF.

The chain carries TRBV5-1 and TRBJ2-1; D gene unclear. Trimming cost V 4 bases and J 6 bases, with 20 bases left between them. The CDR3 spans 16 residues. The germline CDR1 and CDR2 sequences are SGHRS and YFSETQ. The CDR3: CASSAPGGLSGNEQFF. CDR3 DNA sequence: TGCGCCAGCAGCGCCCCGGGTGGGTTAAGTGGCAATGAGCAGTTCTTC.

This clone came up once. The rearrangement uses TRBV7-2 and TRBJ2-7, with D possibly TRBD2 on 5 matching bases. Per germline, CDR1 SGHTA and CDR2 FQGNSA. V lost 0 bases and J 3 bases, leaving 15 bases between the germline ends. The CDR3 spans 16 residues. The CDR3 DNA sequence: TGTGCCAGCAGCTTAGCCAGTGCTGGACGGGACTACGAGCAGTACTTC. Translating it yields CASSLASAGRDYEQYF.

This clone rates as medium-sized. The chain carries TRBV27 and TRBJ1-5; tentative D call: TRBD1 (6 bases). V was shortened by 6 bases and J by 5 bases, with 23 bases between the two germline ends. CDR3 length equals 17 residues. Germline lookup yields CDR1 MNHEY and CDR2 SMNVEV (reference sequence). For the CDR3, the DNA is TGTGCCAGCAGAAGCCGCACCCCCCCGGGGGGGCATCAGCCCCAGCATTTT. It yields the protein CASRSRTPPGGHQPQHF.

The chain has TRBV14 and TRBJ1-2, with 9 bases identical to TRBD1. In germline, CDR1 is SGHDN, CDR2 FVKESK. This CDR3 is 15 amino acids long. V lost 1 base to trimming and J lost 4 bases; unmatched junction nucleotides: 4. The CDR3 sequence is CASSQVGTGIYGYTF. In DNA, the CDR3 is TGTGCCAGCAGCCAAGTGGGGACAGGGATCTATGGCTACACCTTC.

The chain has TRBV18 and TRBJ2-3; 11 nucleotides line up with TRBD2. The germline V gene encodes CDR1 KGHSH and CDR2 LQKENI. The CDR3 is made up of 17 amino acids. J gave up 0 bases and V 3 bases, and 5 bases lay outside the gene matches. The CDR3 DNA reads TGTGCCAGCTCACCGAACATAGCGGGAGGGAGCACAGATACGCAGTATTTT. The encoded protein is CASSPNIAGGSTDTQYF. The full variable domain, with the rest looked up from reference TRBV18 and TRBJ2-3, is NAGVMQNPRHLVRRRGQEARLRCSPMKGHSHVYWYRQLPEEGLKFMVYLQKENIIDESGMPKERFSAEFPKEGPSILRIQQVVRGDSAAYFCASSPNIAGGSTDTQYFGPGTRLTVL.

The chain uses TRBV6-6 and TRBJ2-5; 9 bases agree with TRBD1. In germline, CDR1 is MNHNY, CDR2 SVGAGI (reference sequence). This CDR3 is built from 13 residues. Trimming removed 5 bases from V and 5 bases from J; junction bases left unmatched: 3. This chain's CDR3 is CASSPGTGETQYF. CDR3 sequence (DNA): TGTGCCAGCAGTCCAGGGACAGGGGAGACCCAGTACTTC.

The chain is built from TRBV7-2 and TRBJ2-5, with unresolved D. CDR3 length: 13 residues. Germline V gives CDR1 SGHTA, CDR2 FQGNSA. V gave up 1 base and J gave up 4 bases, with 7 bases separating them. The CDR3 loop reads CASSLVGPETQYF. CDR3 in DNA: TGTGCCAGCAGCTTAGTAGGTCCAGAGACCCAGTACTTC.

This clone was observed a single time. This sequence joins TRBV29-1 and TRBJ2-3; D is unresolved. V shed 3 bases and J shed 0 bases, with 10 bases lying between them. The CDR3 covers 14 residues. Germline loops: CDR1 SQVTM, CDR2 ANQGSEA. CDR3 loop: CSVDGQASTDTQYF. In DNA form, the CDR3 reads TGCAGCGTTGATGGCCAGGCTAGCACAGATACGCAGTATTTT.

CDR3: CASSSNPSSSYEQYV. The CDR3 DNA follows: TGTGCCAGCAGCTCAAACCCCTCGAGCTCCTACGAGCAGTACGTC. The chain has TRBV9 and TRBJ2-7, with no clear D. The V end lost 4 bases, the J end lost 0 bases, and 14 bases lay between the germline ends. Per the germline V gene, CDR1 is SGDLS and CDR2 is YYNGEE. There are 15 residues in the CDR3.

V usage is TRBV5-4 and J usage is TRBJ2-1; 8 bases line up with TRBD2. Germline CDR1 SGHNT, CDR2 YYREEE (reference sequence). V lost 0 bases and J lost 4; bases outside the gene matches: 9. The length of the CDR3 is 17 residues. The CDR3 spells CASSLGGGLAGYNEQFF. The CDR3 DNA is TGTGCCAGCAGCTTGGGGGGGGGCCTAGCGGGTTACAATGAGCAGTTCTTC.

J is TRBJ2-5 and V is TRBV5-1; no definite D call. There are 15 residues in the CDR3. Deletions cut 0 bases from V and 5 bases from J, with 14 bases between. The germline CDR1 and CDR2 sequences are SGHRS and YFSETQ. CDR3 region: CASSLEARPQETQYF. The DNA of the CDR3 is TGCGCCAGCAGCTTGGAGGCCCGGCCGCAGGAGACCCAGTACTTC. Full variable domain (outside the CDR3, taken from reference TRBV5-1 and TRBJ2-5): KAGVTQTPRYLIKTRGQQVTLSCSPISGHRSVSWYQQTPGQGLQFLFEYFSETQRNKGNFPGRFSGRQFSNSRSEMNVSTLELGDSALYLCASSLEARPQETQYFGPGTRLLVL.